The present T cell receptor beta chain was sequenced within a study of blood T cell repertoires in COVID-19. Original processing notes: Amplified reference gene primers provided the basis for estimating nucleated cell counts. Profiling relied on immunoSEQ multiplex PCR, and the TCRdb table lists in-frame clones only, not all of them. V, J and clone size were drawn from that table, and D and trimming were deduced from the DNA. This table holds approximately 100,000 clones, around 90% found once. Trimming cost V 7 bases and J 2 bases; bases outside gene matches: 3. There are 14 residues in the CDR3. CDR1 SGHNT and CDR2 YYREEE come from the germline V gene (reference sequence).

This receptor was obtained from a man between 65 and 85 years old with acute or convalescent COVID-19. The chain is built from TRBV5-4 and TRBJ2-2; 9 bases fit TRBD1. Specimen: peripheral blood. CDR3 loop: CASGTGRNTGELFF. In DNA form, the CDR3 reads TGTGCCAGCGGGACAGGGCGTAACACCGGGGAGCTGTTTTTT.